Following are 17 T cell receptor beta chains from one sample sequenced in a study of CD8 T cells in ankylosing spondylitis. Study-level results: What appeared characteristic of ankylosing spondylitis blood was a TCR beta motif of under 10 highly homologous variants.

These receptors have no known antigen. One entry per CDR3 protein results from TCRdb running MiXCR on the 5' RACE reads. The table records around 770,000 distinct CDR3 sequences, roughly 20% of them present only once. The sample comprised blood, either unsorted or a sorted T cell fraction (not recorded which). The source is a male donor with ankylosing spondylitis.

The chain has TRBV4-2 and TRBJ2-6; 10 bases agree with TRBD2. Germline CDR1 is LGHNA and CDR2 is YNFKEQ. J was trimmed by 0 bases and V by 0 bases; bases with no gene match: 8. The CDR3 extends over 20 amino acids. The CDR3 region is CASSQDPGLAITSGANVLTF. The CDR3 DNA reads as TGTGCCAGCAGCCAAGATCCGGGACTAGCGATCACCTCTGGGGCCAACGTCCTGACTTTC.

The CDR3 loop reads CSARGIYQGAKNIQYF. CDR3 nucleotide sequence: TGCAGTGCTAGAGGGATTTATCAAGGGGCCAAAAACATTCAGTACTTC. The V and J genes are TRBV20-1 and TRBJ2-4; D uncertain. The CDR3 contains 16 residues. Germline lookup yields CDR1 DFQATT and CDR2 SNEGSKA (reference sequence). Trimming removed 1 base at V and 1 base at J, with 14 bases between.

This rearrangement joins TRBV12-3 or TRBV12-4 to TRBJ1-2; D is uncertain. The CDR3 has 13 amino acids. Trimming left V 6 bases short and J 7 bases short, with 15 bases between. The CDR3 bases are TGTGCCAGCAGCCACGGGGTAGGCTCTGGCTACACCTTC. Encoded protein: CASSHGVGSGYTF.

This clonotype was counted a single time. The rearrangement joins TRBV5-1 to TRBJ2-7; the match to TRBD2 covers 10 bases. This CDR3 is 17 amino acids long. Trimming cost V 4 bases and J 2 bases; bases outside gene matches: 12. CDR1 is SGHRS and CDR2 is YFSETQ in the germline V gene. CDR3 sequence (DNA): TGCGCCAGCAGCCCGACAAACCGACTAGCGGGCCCCTACGAGCAGTACTTC. This gives the protein CASSPTNRLAGPYEQYF.

This clonotype turned up a few times. The genes are TRBV12-3 or TRBV12-4 and TRBJ1-5; tentative D call: TRBD1 (6 bases). The CDR3 totals 15 residues. Trimming left V 6 bases short and J 9 bases short, with 21 bases between. CDR3 residues: CASRPFGGQPAPQHF. The DNA of the CDR3 is TGTGCCAGCAGACCCTTTGGTGGACAGCCGGCGCCCCAGCATTTT.

Only a few counts were recorded for this clonotype. The CDR3 is CASSSVDGGRGNEQFF. CDR3 nucleotide sequence: TGTGCCAGCAGCTCCGTAGACGGGGGGCGGGGGAATGAGCAGTTCTTC. This rearrangement joins TRBV11-3 to TRBJ2-1, with a tentative D call TRBD2 (7 bases). This CDR3 region has 16 residues. The V end lost 4 bases, the J end lost 7 bases, and 20 bases lay between the germline ends. Per the germline V gene, CDR1 is SGHNT and CDR2 is YENEEA.

The V and J genes are TRBV6-1 and TRBJ1-2; TRBD1 matches at 8 bases. Trimming removed 6 bases from V and 4 bases from J; junction bases left unmatched: 10. The CDR3 runs to 15 residues. The V gene's germline CDR1 is MNHNS and CDR2 SASEGT. This CDR3 is CASSSPRDRGYGYTF. DNA of the CDR3: TGTGCCAGCAGCTCCCCCCGCGACAGGGGCTATGGCTACACCTTC.

This clonotype was observed a few times. The rearrangement uses TRBV6-1 and TRBJ2-1; D is unclear. CDR1 and CDR2 from the germline V gene are MNHNS and SASEGT. The V end was cut by 4 bases, the J end by 5 bases, with 15 bases between. CDR3 length: 15 residues. The CDR3 is CASSGIGDGHNEQFF. CDR3 bases: TGTGCCAGCAGTGGAATAGGAGACGGACACAATGAGCAGTTCTTC.

The table lists this clonotype with a few counts. The rearrangement uses TRBV28 and TRBJ2-5; TRBD1 agrees at 9 bases. The length of the CDR3 is 16 residues. V shed 1 base, J shed 0 bases, and the junction held 3 bases outside the gene matches. Germline V gene data show CDR1 as MDHEN and CDR2 as SYDVKM. In nucleotides, the CDR3 is TGTGCCAGCAGTTTATCCGGGACAGGGAACCAAGAGACCCAGTACTTC. This gives the protein CASSLSGTGNQETQYF.

This clonotype was seen only once. This chain joins TRBV6-5 and TRBJ1-1, with D tentatively TRBD1 (5 bases). In germline, CDR1 is MNHEY, CDR2 SVGAGI. The CDR3 sequence is 12 residues long. The V end was cut by 5 bases, the J end by 9 bases, with 13 bases between. CDR3 amino acids: CASSGVSGQAFF. The CDR3 DNA reads as TGTGCCAGCAGTGGGGTCTCGGGACAAGCTTTCTTT.

This clonotype was recorded at least ten times. The chain recombines TRBV11-2 with TRBJ2-3; the match to TRBD2 covers 9 bases. The CDR3 runs to 16 residues. V lost 7 bases to trimming and J lost 2 bases; unmatched junction nucleotides: 10. CDR1 is SGHAT, CDR2 FQNNGV, per germline. The chain's CDR3 is CASTVPGLAITDTQYF. Written as DNA, the CDR3 is TGTGCCAGCACGGTTCCAGGACTAGCGATCACAGATACGCAGTATTTT.

The rearrangement links TRBV4-1 to TRBJ1-1; weak D call: TRBD1 (5 bases). V lost 6 bases to trimming and J lost 2 bases, with 22 bases between them. The CDR3 loop spans 17 amino acids. Looked up from germline, CDR1 is MGHRA and CDR2 is YSYEKL. The DNA for the CDR3 is TGCGCCAGCAGTCCAAGTGGCAGGGCGGTAGGTAACACTGAAGCTTTCTTT. Protein product: CASSPSGRAVGNTEAFF.

CDR3 sequence: CASRPGQGDTEAFF. The CDR3 nucleotides are TGTGCCAGCAGACCCGGACAGGGGGACACTGAAGCTTTCTTT. The genes are TRBV2 and TRBJ1-1; TRBD1 agrees at 10 bases. In germline, CDR1 is SNHLY, CDR2 FYNNEI. The V gene end was trimmed by 6 bases and the J gene end by 3 bases; junction bases not matched to a gene: 4. This CDR3 is built from 14 residues.

This clonotype was seen a few times. The chain combines TRBV30 with TRBJ1-1; 7 bases fit TRBD1. Germline assignment: CDR1 GTSNPN and CDR2 SVGIG (reference sequence). This CDR3 spans 13 amino acids. V was pared by 5 bases and J by 5 bases, with 8 bases of the junction left unmatched. This CDR3 reads CAWVTGIGTEAFF. The CDR3 DNA sequence: TGTGCCTGGGTGACAGGGATTGGGACTGAAGCTTTCTTT.

This chain joins TRBV5-1 and TRBJ1-2; D is unclear. Trimming stripped 3 bases from V and 4 bases from J, with 16 bases between. Germline-derived CDR1 and CDR2 are SGHRS and YFSETQ. The CDR3 is 15 residues long. CDR3 residues: CASSSDPRGPYGYTF. Written as DNA, the CDR3 is TGCGCCAGCAGCTCGGACCCCCGTGGCCCCTATGGCTACACCTTC.

The chain couples TRBV2 to TRBJ1-2, with unresolved D. The CDR3 loop spans 13 amino acids. Germline CDR1 reads SNHLY; CDR2 reads FYNNEI. V shed 4 bases and J shed 8 bases, with 14 bases lying between them. CDR3 residues: CASSVTRQDGYTF. CDR3 DNA sequence: TGTGCCAGCAGTGTGACGAGACAAGACGGCTACACCTTC.

This chain links TRBV10-2 with TRBJ2-5; 9 positions agree with TRBD2. The germline V gene encodes CDR1 WSHSY and CDR2 SAAADI. V was clipped by 5 bases and J by 5 bases; unmatched bases: 12. The CDR3 sequence is 16 residues long. CDR3 nucleotides: TGCGCCAGCAGTCGGGGAGCGGGGGGCGGGCAGGAGACCCAGTACTTC. Translating gives CASSRGAGGGQETQYF.